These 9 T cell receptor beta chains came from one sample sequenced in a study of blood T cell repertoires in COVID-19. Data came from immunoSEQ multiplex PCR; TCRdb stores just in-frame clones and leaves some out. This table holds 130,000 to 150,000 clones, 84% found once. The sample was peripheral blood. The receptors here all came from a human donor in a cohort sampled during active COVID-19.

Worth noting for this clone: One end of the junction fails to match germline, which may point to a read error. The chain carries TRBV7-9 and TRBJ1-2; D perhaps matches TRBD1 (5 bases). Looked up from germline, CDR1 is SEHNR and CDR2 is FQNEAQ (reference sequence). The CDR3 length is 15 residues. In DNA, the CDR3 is TGTGTCAGCAGCTTAGTCCAGGGAGGAGAGAATGGCTACACCTTC. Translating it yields CVSSLVQGGENGYTF.

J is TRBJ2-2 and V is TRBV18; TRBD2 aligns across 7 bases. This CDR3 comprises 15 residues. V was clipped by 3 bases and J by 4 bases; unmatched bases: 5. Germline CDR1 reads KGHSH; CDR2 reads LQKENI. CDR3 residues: CASSPAGVFTGELFF. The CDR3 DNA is TGTGCCAGCTCACCCGCGGGAGTATTCACCGGGGAGCTGTTTTTT.

Here the CDR3 reads CASSLGQGGAQETQYF. Here the CDR3 DNA reads TGTGCCAGCAGCTTGGGACAGGGCGGGGCCCAAGAGACCCAGTACTTC. This chain uses TRBV5-4 with TRBJ2-5; TRBD1 is a possible D gene (7 bases). With 0 bases removed from V and 1 base from J, the gap between germline ends came to 13 bases. Germline values: CDR1 SGHNT, CDR2 YYREEE (reference sequence). The CDR3 has 16 amino acids.

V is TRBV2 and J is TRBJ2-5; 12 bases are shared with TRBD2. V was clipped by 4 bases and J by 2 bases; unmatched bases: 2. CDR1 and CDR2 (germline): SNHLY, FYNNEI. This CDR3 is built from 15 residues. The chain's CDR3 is CASSVLAGGQETQYF. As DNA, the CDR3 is TGTGCCAGCAGTGTCCTAGCGGGGGGGCAAGAGACCCAGTACTTC.

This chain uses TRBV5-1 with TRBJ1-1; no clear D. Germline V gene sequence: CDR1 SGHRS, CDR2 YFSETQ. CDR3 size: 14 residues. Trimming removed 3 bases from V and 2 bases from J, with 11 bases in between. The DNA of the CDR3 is TGCGCCAGCAGCTCCTACGAAGCAAACACTGAAGCTTTCTTT. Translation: CASSSYEANTEAFF.

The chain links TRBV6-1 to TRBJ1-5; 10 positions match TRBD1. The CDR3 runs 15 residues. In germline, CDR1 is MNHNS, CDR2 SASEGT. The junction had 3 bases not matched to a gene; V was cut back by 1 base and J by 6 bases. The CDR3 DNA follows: TGTGCCAGCAGTGAAGGGACAGGGGGGATTCAGCCCCAGCATTTT. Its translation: CASSEGTGGIQPQHF.

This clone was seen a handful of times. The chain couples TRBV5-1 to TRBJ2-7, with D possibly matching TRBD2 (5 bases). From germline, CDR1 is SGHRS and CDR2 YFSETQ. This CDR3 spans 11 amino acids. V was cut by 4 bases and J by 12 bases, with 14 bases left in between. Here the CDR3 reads CASSPGGGVYF. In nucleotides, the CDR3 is TGCGCCAGCAGCCCAGGAGGTGGGGTGTACTTC. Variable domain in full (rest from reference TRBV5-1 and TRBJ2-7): KAGVTQTPRYLIKTRGQQVTLSCSPISGHRSVSWYQQTPGQGLQFLFEYFSETQRNKGNFPGRFSGRQFSNSRSEMNVSTLELGDSALYLCASSPGGGVYFGPGTRLTVT.

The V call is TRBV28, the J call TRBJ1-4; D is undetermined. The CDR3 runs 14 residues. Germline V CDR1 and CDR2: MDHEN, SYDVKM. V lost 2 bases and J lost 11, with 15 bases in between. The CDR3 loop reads CASSLGVGARKLFF. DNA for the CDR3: TGTGCCAGCAGTTTAGGGGTGGGAGCGAGGAAACTGTTTTTT.

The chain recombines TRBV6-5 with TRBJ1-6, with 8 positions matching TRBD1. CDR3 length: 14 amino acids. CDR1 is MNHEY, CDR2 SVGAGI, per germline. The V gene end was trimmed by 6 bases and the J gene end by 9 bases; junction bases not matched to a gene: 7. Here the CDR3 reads CASSETGARSPLHF. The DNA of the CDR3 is TGTGCCAGCAGCGAGACAGGGGCACGTTCACCCCTCCACTTT.